The sample holds a few counts of the clone carrying this T cell receptor (beta chain). What it recognizes is unknown. Template switching introduced a universal primer site, and the cDNA bore unique molecular identifiers. TCRdb re-called the 5' RACE reads through MiXCR, storing one row per CDR3 protein. The table has about 240,000 distinct CDR3 sequences, about 10% seen once. The sample comes from a study of identical twins. CDR3 length: 16 amino acids. The ends lost 0 bases at V and 5 bases at J; junction bases unmatched: 9. Germline loops: CDR1 LGHNA, CDR2 YNFKEQ. Findings and limits, study-wide: The study reached conclusions through statistical analysis that was cross-sectional, not following the same donors. The presence of invariant MAIT and iNKT cells could partly confound analyses of zero-insertion sequences.

What was sequenced was memory T cells sorted from blood. This clonotype was obtained from a man aged 50-59 years in good health. V is TRBV4-2 and J is TRBJ2-5; 7 nucleotides agree with TRBD2. The CDR3 loop reads CASSQESSGYLETQYF. DNA for the CDR3: TGTGCCAGCAGCCAAGAATCTAGCGGTTATCTTGAGACCCAGTACTTC.